This TCR beta chain is drawn from a study of blood T cell repertoires in COVID-19. In germline, CDR1 is SGHRS, CDR2 YFSETQ. The CDR3 has 13 amino acids. The ends lost 3 bases at V and 8 bases at J; junction bases unmatched: 4. Using immunoSEQ multiplex PCR, the repertoire was profiled, and TCRdb retains in-frame clones only, with some absent. The sample includes over 200,000 clones, 80% to 85% of them seen just once. The chain joins TRBV5-1 to TRBJ1-1; 10 positions match TRBD1. The sample consisted of PBMCs or T cells enriched from blood (not recorded which). The receptor was derived from a woman between 40 and 50 years old who had recovered from COVID-19. In DNA form, the CDR3 reads TGCGCCAGCAGCTCGGGACAGGGGCAAGAAGCTTTCTTT. The encoded protein is CASSSGQGQEAFF.